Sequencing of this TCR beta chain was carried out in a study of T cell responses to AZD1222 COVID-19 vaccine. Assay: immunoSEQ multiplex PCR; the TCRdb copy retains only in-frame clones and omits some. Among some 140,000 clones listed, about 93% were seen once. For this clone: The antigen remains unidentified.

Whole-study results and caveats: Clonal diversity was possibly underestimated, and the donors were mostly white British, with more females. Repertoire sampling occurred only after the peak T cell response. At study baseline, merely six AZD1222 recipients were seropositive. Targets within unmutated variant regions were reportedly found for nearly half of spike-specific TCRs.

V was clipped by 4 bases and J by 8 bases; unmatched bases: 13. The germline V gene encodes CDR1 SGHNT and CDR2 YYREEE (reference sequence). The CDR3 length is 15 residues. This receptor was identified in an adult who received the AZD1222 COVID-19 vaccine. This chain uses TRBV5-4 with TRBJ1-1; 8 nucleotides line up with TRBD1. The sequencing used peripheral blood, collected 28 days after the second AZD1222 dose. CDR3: CASSRGSTGGPEAFF. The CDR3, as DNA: TGTGCCAGCAGCCGGGGCTCTACAGGGGGTCCGGAAGCTTTCTTT.